This passage covers 9 T cell receptor beta chains from one sample sequenced in a study of T cells after yellow fever vaccination. In TCRdb, the 5' RACE reads were re-called with MiXCR into one record per CDR3 protein. The sample has 150,000 to 200,000 distinct CDR3 sequences, about a tenth seen once. The sequenced sample was CD8+ T cells sorted from PBMCs, obtained 45 days after the yellow fever booster vaccination. These receptors were collected from a young man who received the YFV17D yellow fever vaccine.

This clonotype was seen repeatedly, ten times or more. The rearrangement joins TRBV9 to TRBJ1-1; weak D call: TRBD1 (5 bases). This CDR3 spans 13 amino acids. Germline lookup yields CDR1 SGDLS and CDR2 YYNGEE. V lost 5 bases, J lost 0 bases, and 8 bases lay in between. CDR3 DNA sequence: TGTGCCAGCAGTATGACAGTGAACACTGAAGCTTTCTTT. Translation: CASSMTVNTEAFF.

The chain links TRBV6-2 or TRBV6-3 to TRBJ2-7; D is unclear. Germline CDR1 reads MNHEY; CDR2 reads SVGEGT. V was clipped by 0 bases and J by 2 bases, with 2 bases between them. The CDR3 length is 12 residues. The CDR3 loop is CASSYSAYEQYV. The CDR3 bases are TGTGCCAGCAGTTACTCGGCCTACGAGCAGTACGTC.

V is TRBV5-1 and J is TRBJ2-7; no firm D call. V was clipped by 0 bases and J by 0 bases, with 10 bases between them. CDR3 length: 15 amino acids. CDR1 and CDR2 from the germline V gene are SGHRS and YFSETQ. The CDR3 here is CASSLAPLSSYEQYV. The CDR3 nucleotides read TGCGCCAGCAGCTTGGCCCCACTGAGCTCCTACGAGCAGTACGTC.

In this sample, this clonotype turned up a few times. The chain carries TRBV7-2 and TRBJ2-5, with TRBD1 matching over 9 bases. Trimming removed 1 base from V and 5 bases from J; junction bases left unmatched: 5. This CDR3 contains 15 residues. Germline values: CDR1 SGHTA, CDR2 FQGNSA. CDR3 bases: TGTGCCAGCAGCTTAGAAACAGGGGGCGCCGAGACCCAGTACTTC. Protein: CASSLETGGAETQYF.

This clonotype was detected a few times. The V call is TRBV20-1, the J call TRBJ2-3, with TRBD2 matching over 13 bases. This CDR3 has 17 amino acids. CDR1 is DFQATT, CDR2 SNEGSKA, per germline (reference sequence). V shed 6 bases and J 2 bases; nucleotides not matched to a gene: 11. The CDR3 loop reads CSALGLAGASNTDTQYF. The CDR3 DNA follows: TGCAGTGCCCTCGGACTAGCGGGGGCCTCCAACACAGATACGCAGTATTTT.

This clonotype has just a few counts. The rearrangement links TRBV3-1 to TRBJ1-5; the D is unclear. The CDR3 extends over 15 amino acids. The germline V and J ends were trimmed by 2 bases and 0 bases, with 8 bases remaining between them. In germline, CDR1 is LGHDT, CDR2 YNNKEL (reference sequence). The CDR3 DNA follows: TGTGCCAGCAGCCAATACCGGTATAGCAATCAGCCCCAGCATTTT. Encoded protein: CASSQYRYSNQPQHF.

This clonotype was detected only a few times. The CDR3 DNA reads as TGTGCCAGTAGTATTTTTGACAATGAGCAGTTCTTC. As protein: CASSIFDNEQFF. The chain carries TRBV19 and TRBJ2-1, with unresolved D. This CDR3 is 12 amino acids long. Germline assignment: CDR1 LNHDA and CDR2 SQIVND (reference sequence). Trimming took 3 bases from V and 5 from J, leaving 5 bases between them.

The V and J genes are TRBV5-5 and TRBJ2-7; D may be TRBD2 (5 bases). The CDR3 consists of 15 residues. CDR1 and CDR2 (germline): SGHKS, YYEKEE (reference sequence). V lost 3 bases and J 2 bases, leaving 15 bases between the germline ends. CDR3 bases: TGTGCCAGCAGCTACAAAACGGGGATCGCCTACGAGCAGTACTTC. Amino acid sequence: CASSYKTGIAYEQYF. Based on the CDR3 plus reference TRBV5-5 and TRBJ2-7, the full variable domain is DAGVTQSPTHLIKTRGQQVTLRCSPISGHKSVSWYQQVLGQGPQFIFQYYEKEERGRGNFPDRFSARQFPNYSSELNVNALLLGDSALYLCASSYKTGIAYEQYFGPGTRLTVT.

The rearrangement links TRBV4-3 to TRBJ1-2, with D possibly being TRBD1 (5 bases). V lost 1 base, J lost 0 bases, and 12 bases lay in between. Per the germline V gene, CDR1 is LGHNA and CDR2 is YSLEER. CDR3 length: 16 amino acids. The CDR3 protein is CASSQGWGGTNYGYTF. The CDR3 DNA follows: TGCGCCAGCAGCCAAGGGTGGGGGGGTACTAACTATGGCTACACCTTC.